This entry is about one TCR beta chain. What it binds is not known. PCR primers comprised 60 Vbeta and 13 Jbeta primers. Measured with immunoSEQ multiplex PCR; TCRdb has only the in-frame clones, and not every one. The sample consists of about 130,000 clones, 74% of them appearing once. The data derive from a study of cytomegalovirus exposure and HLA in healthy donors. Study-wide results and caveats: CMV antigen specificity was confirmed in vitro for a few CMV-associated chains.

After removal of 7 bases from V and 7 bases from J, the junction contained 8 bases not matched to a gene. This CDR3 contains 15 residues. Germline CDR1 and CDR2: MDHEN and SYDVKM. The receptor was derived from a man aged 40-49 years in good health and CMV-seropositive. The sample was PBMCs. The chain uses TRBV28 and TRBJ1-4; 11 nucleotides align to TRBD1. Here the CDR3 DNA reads TGTGCCAGCAAAACCCCCGGGACAGGGGGTGAAAAACTGTTTTTT. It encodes CASKTPGTGGEKLFF.